Following are 7 T cell receptor beta chains from one sample sequenced in a study of blood T cell repertoires in COVID-19 (dated by TCRdb to between 2020 and 2021). The library was prepared using the immunoSEQ multiplex PCR assay. Sourced from immuneACCESS, this table was stored by TCRdb with only in-frame sequences that have V and J called. A share of the clones is absent; for the studies checked, an unresolved V gene accounts for under half, and the remainder has no known explanation. This sample holds around 160,000 clones; 80% were observed only once. In total, the top ten clones hold under 7% of the sample. Input material: PBMCs or T cells enriched from blood (not recorded which). These receptors all come from a man aged 35 to 55 who had recovered from COVID-19.

The J gene is TRBJ2-6, the V gene TRBV5-1, with D perhaps TRBD2 (5 bases). Germline loops: CDR1 SGHRS, CDR2 YFSETQ. The CDR3 runs 16 residues. Trimming removed 0 bases from V and 2 bases from J, with 9 bases in between. CDR3 residues: CASSLEPTTGANVLTF. CDR3 DNA: TGCGCCAGCAGCTTGGAACCGACTACTGGGGCCAACGTCCTGACTTTC.

A few counts support this clone. The rearrangement joins TRBV5-1 to TRBJ1-1; D is possibly TRBD1 (5 bases). The V gene's germline CDR1 is SGHRS and CDR2 YFSETQ. This CDR3 has 13 amino acids. Trimming pared 2 bases from V and 3 bases from J, leaving 8 bases between. The CDR3 reads CASSLTGDTEAFF. The CDR3 DNA sequence: TGCGCCAGCAGCTTAACGGGGGACACTGAAGCTTTCTTT.

The rearrangement links TRBV6-1 to TRBJ2-7; the D is unclear. The CDR3 covers 13 residues. CDR1 MNHNS and CDR2 SASEGT come from the germline V gene. V lost 3 bases and J lost 0, with 6 bases in between. The CDR3 spells CASSDPNSYEQYV. For the CDR3, the DNA is TGTGCCAGCAGTGATCCCAACTCCTACGAGCAGTACGTC.

This clone was detected a few times. The V gene is TRBV7-3, the J gene TRBJ1-1; D gene uncertain. V lost 2 bases, J lost 0 bases, and 4 bases lay in between. This CDR3 contains 13 residues. CDR1 and CDR2 from the germline V gene are SGHTA and FQGTGA. In DNA, the CDR3 is TGTGCCAGCAGCTTACACATGAACACTGAAGCTTTCTTT. The encoded protein is CASSLHMNTEAFF. Complete variable domain (other parts from reference TRBV7-3 and TRBJ1-1): GAGVSQTPSNKVTEKGKYVELRCDPISGHTALYWYRQSLGQGPEFLIYFQGTGAADDSGLPNDRFFAVRPEGSVSTLKIQRTERGDSAVYLCASSLHMNTEAFFGQGTRLTVV.

This clone was detected only once. The chain links TRBV2 to TRBJ1-5; TRBD1 is a possible D gene (6 bases). CDR1 is SNHLY and CDR2 is FYNNEI in the germline V gene. V lost 7 bases and J lost 5, with 15 bases in between. This CDR3 has 14 residues. The CDR3 loop is CASKGDTQHQPQHF. CDR3 nucleotides: TGTGCCAGCAAGGGGGACACCCAGCATCAGCCCCAGCATTTT. Full variable domain (outside the CDR3, taken from reference TRBV2 and TRBJ1-5): EPEVTQTPSHQVTQMGQEVILRCVPISNHLYFYWYRQILGQKVEFLVSFYNNEISEKSEIFDDQFSVERPDGSNFTLKIRSTKLEDSAMYFCASKGDTQHQPQHFGDGTRLSIL.

The table lists this clone with a few counts. The V call is TRBV29-1, the J call TRBJ2-7, with D tentatively TRBD1 (5 bases). CDR1 and CDR2 from the germline V gene are SQVTM and ANQGSEA. The CDR3 has 13 residues. V lost 7 bases and J 5 bases, leaving 18 bases between the germline ends. CDR3 in DNA: TGCAGCGCCCAGGGTAACCTTGCGGACGAGCAGTACTTC. This translates into CSAQGNLADEQYF.

The rearrangement uses TRBV7-9 and TRBJ2-3; TRBD1 aligns across 10 bases. Per germline, CDR1 SEHNR and CDR2 FQNEAQ (reference sequence). The ends lost 5 bases at V and 4 bases at J; junction bases unmatched: 6. There are 15 residues in the CDR3. As DNA, the CDR3 is TGTGCCAGCAGCCCAGGGACAGGGGACGCAGATACGCAGTATTTT. This gives the protein CASSPGTGDADTQYF.